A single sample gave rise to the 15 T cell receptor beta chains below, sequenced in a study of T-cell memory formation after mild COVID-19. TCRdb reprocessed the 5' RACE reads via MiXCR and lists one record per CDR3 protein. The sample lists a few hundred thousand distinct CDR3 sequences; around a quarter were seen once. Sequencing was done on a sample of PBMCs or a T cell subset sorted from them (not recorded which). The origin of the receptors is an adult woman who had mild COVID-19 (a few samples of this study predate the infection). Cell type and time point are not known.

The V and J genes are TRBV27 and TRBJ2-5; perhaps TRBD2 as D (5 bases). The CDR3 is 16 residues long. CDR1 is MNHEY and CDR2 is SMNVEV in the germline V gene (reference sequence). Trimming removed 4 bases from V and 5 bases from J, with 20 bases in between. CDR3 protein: CASSSRGQEGRETQYF. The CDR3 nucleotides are TGTGCCAGCAGTTCCCGTGGTCAAGAGGGAAGGGAGACCCAGTACTTC.

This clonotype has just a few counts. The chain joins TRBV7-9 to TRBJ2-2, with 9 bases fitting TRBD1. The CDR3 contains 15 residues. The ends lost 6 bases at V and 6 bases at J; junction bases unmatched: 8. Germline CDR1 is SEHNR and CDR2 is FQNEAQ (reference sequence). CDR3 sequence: CASRPRTGDAGELFF. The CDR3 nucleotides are TGTGCCAGCAGGCCCAGGACAGGGGACGCCGGGGAGCTGTTTTTT.

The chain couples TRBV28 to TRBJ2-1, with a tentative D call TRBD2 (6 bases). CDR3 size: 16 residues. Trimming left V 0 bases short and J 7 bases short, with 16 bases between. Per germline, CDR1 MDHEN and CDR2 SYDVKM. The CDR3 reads CASSLWAGSGQNEQFF. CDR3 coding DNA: TGTGCCAGCAGTTTATGGGCGGGATCCGGGCAGAATGAGCAGTTCTTC.

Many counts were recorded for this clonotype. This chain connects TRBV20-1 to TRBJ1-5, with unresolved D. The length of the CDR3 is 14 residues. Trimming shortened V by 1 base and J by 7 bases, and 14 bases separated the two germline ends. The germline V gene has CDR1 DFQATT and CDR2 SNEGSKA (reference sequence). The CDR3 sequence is CSARGPDLGQPQHF. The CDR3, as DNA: TGCAGTGCTAGAGGCCCTGACCTGGGACAGCCCCAGCATTTT.

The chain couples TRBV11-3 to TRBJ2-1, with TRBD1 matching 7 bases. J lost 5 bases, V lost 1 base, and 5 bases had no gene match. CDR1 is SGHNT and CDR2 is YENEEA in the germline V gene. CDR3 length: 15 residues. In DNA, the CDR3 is TGTGCCAGCAGCTTAGGGGGGACAGCAAACAATGAGCAGTTCTTC. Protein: CASSLGGTANNEQFF.

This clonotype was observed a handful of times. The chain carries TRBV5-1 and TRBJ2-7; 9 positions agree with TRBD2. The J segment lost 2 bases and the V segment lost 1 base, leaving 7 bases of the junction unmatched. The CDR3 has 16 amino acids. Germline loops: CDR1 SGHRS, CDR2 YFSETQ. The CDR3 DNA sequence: TGCGCCAGCAGCTTGTACCCTAGCGGGGATACCTACGAGCAGTACTTC. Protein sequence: CASSLYPSGDTYEQYF.

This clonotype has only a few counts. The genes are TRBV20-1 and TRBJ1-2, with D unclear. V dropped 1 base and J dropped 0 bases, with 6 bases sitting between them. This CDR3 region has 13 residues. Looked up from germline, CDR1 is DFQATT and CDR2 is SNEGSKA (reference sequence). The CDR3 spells CSARVSANYGYTF. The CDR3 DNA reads TGCAGTGCTAGAGTGTCAGCTAACTATGGCTACACCTTC.

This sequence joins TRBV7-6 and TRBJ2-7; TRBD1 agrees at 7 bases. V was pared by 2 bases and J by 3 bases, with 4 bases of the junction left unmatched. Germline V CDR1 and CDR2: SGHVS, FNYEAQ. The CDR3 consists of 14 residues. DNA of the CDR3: TGTGCCAGCAGCTTAACAACAGGGGTCTACGAGCAGTACTTC. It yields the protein CASSLTTGVYEQYF. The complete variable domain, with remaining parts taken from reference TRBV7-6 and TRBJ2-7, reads GAGVSQSPRYKVTKRGQDVALRCDPISGHVSLYWYRQALGQGPEFLTYFNYEAQQDKSGLPNDRFSAERPEGSISTLTIQRTEQRDSAMYRCASSLTTGVYEQYFGPGTRLTVT.

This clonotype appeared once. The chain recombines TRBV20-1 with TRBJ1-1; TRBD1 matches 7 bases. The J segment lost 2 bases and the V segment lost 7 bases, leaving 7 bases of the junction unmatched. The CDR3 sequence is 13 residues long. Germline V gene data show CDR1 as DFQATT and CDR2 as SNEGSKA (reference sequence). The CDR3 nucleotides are TGCAGTGGCCCGGGACAGAGTAACACTGAAGCTTTCTTT. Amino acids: CSGPGQSNTEAFF.

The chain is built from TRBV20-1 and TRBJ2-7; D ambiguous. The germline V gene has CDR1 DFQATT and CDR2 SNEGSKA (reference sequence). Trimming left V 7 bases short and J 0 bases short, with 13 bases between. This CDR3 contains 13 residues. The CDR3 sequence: CSEARMSSYEQYF. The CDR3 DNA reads TGCAGTGAAGCACGGATGAGCTCCTACGAGCAGTACTTC.

The CDR3 spells CASSQSGGFSTDTQYF. The CDR3 DNA follows: TGTGCCAGCAGTCAGAGCGGGGGTTTTAGCACAGATACGCAGTATTTT. V gene TRBV7-2 combines with J gene TRBJ2-3; 8 bases fit TRBD2. J lost 0 bases, V lost 6 bases, and 8 bases had no gene match. Per germline, CDR1 SGHTA and CDR2 FQGNSA. This CDR3 contains 16 residues.

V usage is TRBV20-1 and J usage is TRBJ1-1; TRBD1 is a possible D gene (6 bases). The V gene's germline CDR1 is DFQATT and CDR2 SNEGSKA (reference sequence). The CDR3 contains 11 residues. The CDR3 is CTFRGITEAFF. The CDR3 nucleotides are TGCACCTTTAGGGGGATCACTGAAGCTTTCTTT.

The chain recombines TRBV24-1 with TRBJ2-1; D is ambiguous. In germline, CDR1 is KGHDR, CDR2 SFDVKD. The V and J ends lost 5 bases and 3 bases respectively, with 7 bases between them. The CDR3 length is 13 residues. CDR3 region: CATSVSGYNEQFF. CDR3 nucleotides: TGTGCCACCAGTGTGAGTGGCTACAATGAGCAGTTCTTC.

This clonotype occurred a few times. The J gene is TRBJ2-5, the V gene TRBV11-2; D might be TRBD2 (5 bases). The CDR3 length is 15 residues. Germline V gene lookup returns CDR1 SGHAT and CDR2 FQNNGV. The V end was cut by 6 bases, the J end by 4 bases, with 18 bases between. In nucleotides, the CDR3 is TGTGCCAGCAGTCATGTGTGGTCCGAGGGAGAGACCCAGTACTTC. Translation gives CASSHVWSEGETQYF.

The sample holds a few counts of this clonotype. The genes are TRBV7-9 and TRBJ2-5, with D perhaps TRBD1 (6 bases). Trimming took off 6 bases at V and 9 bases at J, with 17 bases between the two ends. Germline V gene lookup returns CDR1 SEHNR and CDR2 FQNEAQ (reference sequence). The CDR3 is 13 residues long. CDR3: CASRGDGPGAQYF. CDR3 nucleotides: TGTGCCAGCAGAGGGGACGGCCCAGGGGCCCAGTACTTC.